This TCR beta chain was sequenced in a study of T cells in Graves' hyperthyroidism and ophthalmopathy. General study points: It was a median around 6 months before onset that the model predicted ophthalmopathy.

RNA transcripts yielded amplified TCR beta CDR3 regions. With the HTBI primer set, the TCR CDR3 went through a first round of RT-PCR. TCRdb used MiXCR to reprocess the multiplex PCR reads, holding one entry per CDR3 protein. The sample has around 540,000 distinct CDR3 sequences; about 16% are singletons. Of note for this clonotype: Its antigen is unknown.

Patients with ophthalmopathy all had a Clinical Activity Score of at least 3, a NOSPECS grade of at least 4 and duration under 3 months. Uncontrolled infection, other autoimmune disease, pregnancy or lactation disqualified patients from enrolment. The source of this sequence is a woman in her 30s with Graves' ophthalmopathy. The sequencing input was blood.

CDR3 amino acids: CASSEPHGGNTEAFF. The CDR3 nucleotides are TGTGCCAGCAGTGAACCCCACGGAGGGAACACTGAAGCTTTCTTT. The chain links TRBV12-3 or TRBV12-4 to TRBJ1-1; D is uncertain. V lost 5 bases to trimming and J lost 1 base, with 14 bases between them. This CDR3 has 15 amino acids.